This T cell receptor beta chain came from a study of cytomegalovirus exposure and HLA in healthy donors. The PCR contained 60 Vbeta and 13 Jbeta primers. TCRdb's table, derived via immunoSEQ multiplex PCR, lists solely in-frame clones and lacks some. The table lists under 150,000 clones, 70% to 80% of them singletons, with 4.9% in the top ten. This clone was seen just once. Trimming shortened V by 3 bases and J by 0 bases, and 8 bases separated the two germline ends. The CDR3 length is 14 residues. Germline assignment: CDR1 MNHEY and CDR2 SMNVEV (reference sequence). The source is a woman aged 50 to 65 in good health and CMV-seronegative. The specimen sequenced was PBMCs. This sequence joins TRBV27 and TRBJ1-2, with D perhaps TRBD1 (6 bases). DNA of the CDR3: TGTGCCAGCAGTTTTCGACAGGCTAACTATGGCTACACCTTC. The encoded protein is CASSFRQANYGYTF.